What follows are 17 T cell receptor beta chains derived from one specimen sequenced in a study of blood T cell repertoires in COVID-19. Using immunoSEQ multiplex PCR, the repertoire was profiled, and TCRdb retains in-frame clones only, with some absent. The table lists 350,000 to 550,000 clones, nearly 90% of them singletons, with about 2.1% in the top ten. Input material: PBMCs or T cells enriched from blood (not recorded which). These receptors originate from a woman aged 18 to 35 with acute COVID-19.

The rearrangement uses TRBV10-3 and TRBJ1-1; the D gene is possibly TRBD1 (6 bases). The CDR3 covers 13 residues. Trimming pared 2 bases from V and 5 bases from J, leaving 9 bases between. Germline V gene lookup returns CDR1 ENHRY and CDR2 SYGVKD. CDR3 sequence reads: CAISEPQGTEAFF. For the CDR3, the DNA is TGTGCCATCAGTGAGCCCCAGGGGACTGAAGCTTTCTTT.

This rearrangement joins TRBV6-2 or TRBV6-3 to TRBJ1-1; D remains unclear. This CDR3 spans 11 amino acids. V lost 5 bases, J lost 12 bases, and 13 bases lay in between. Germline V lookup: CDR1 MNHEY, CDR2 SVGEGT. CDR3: CASSISITTFF. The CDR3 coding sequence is TGTGCCAGCAGTATATCCATCACTACTTTCTTT.

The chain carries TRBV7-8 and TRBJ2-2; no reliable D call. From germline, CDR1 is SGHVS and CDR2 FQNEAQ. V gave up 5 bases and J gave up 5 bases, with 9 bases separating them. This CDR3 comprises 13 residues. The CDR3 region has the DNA TGTGCCAGCAGCGATACTCGAACCGGGGAGCTGTTTTTT. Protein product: CASSDTRTGELFF.

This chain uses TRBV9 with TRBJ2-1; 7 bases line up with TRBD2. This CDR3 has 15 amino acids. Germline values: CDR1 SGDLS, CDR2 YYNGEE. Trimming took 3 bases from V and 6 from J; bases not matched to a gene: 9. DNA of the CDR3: TGTGCCAGCAGCGGCGCGGGAGCGACCCGCAATGAGCAGTTCTTC. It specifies CASSGAGATRNEQFF. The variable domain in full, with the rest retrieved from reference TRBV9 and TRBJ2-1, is DSGVTQTPKHLITATGQRVTLRCSPRSGDLSVYWYQQSLDQGLQFLIQYYNGEERAKGNILERFSAQQFPDLHSELNLSSLELGDSALYFCASSGAGATRNEQFFGPGTRLTVL.

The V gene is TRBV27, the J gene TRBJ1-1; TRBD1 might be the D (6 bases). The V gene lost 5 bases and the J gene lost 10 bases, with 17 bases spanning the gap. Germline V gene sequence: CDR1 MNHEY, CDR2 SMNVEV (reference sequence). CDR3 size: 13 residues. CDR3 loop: CASSPDRTSPAFF. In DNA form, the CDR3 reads TGTGCCAGCAGTCCGGACAGAACCTCCCCAGCTTTCTTT.

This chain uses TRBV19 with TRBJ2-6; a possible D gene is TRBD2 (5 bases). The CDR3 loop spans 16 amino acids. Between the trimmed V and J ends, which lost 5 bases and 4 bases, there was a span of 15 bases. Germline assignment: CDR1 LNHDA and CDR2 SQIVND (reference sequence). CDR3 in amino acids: CASSRSGVRGANVLTF. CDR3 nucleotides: TGTGCCAGTAGTCGGTCCGGGGTGCGGGGGGCCAACGTCCTGACTTTC. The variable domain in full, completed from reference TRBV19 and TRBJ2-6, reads DGGITQSPKYLFRKEGQNVTLSCEQNLNHDAMYWYRQDPGQGLRLIYYSQIVNDFQKGDIAEGYSVSREKKESFPLTVTSAQKNPTAFYLCASSRSGVRGANVLTFGAGSRLTVL.

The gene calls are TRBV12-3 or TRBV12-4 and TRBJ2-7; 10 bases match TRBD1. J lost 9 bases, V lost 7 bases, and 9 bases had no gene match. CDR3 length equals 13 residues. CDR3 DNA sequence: TGTGCCAGCAAAGGACAGGGGGTCGAGGTGCAGTACTTC. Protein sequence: CASKGQGVEVQYF.

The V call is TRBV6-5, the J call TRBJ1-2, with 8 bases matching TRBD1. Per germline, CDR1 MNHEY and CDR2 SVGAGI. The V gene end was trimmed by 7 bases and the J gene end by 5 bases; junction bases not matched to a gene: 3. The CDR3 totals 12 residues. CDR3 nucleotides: TGTGCCAGCACCAGACAGGGGTATGGCTACACCTTC. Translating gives CASTRQGYGYTF.

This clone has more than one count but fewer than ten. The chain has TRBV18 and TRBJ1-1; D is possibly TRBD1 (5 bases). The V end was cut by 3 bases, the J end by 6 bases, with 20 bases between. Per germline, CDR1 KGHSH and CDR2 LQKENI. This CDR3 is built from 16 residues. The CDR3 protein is CASSPTAGPRRAEAFF. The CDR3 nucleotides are TGTGCCAGCTCACCGACTGCAGGGCCGAGGAGAGCTGAAGCTTTCTTT.

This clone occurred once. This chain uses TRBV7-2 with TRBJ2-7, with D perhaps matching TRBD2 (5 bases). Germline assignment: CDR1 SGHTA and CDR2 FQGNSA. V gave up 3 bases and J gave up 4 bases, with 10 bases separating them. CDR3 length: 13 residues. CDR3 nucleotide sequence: TGTGCCAGCAGCTTCAATAGCGCTTACGAGCAGTACTTC. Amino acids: CASSFNSAYEQYF.

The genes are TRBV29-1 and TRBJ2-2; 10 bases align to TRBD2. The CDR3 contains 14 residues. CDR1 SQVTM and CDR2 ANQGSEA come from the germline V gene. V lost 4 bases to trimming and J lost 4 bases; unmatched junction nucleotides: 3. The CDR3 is CSVVTSGITGELFF. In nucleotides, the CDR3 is TGCAGCGTTGTTACTAGCGGGATCACCGGGGAGCTGTTTTTT.

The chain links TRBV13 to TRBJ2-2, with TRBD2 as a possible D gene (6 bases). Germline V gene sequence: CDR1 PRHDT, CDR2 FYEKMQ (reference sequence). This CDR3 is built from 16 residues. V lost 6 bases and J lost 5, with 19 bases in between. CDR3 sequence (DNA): TGTGCCAGCAGTCATCATACGGGAGTTCTGACCGGGGAGCTGTTTTTT. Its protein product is CASSHHTGVLTGELFF.

CDR3 DNA: TGTGCCAGCAGCCCCTCCCAGCGGCTGATCTCCTACAATGAGCAGTTCTTC. Encoded protein: CASSPSQRLISYNEQFF. This chain links TRBV16 with TRBJ2-1; weak D call: TRBD2 (5 bases). CDR1 and CDR2 (germline): KGHSY, FQNENV. V shed 4 bases and J shed 0 bases, with 16 bases lying between them. The CDR3 has 17 amino acids.

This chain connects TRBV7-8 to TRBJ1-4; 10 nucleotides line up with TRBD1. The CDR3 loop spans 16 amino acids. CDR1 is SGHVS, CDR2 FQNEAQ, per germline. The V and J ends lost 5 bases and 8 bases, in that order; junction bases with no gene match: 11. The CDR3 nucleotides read TGTGCCAGCAGCCTTAAAGGGACAGGGGTCTCCGAAAAACTGTTTTTT. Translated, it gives CASSLKGTGVSEKLFF.

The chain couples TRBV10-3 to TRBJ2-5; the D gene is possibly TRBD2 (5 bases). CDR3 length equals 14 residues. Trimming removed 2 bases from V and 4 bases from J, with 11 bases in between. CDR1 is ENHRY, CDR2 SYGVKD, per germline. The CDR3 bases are TGTGCCATCAGTGAGCTTGAGGGCCGAGAGACCCAGTACTTC. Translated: CAISELEGRETQYF.

The CDR3 region is CASSQETGTLPYEQYF. CDR3 in DNA: TGCGCCAGCAGCCAGGAAACCGGGACTCTACCCTACGAGCAGTACTTC. V usage is TRBV4-3 and J usage is TRBJ2-7, with D possibly matching TRBD2 (6 bases). Germline CDR1 LGHNA, CDR2 YSLEER. This CDR3 region has 16 residues. V lost 3 bases and J lost 2, with 17 bases in between.

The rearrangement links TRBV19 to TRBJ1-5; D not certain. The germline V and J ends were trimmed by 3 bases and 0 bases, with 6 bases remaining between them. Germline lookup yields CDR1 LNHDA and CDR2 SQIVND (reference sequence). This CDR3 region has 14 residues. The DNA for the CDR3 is TGTGCCAGTAGTATGTCCATTAGCAATCAGCCCCAGCATTTT. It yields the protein CASSMSISNQPQHF.